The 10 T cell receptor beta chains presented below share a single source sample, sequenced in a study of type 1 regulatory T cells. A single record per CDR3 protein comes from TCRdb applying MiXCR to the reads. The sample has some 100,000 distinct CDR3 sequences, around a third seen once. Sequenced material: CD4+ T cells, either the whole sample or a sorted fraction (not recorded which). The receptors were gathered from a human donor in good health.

CDR3 nucleotide sequence: TGTGCCAGCAGACCCGGGCTAGCGGGAACCTACGAGCAGTACTTC. It specifies CASRPGLAGTYEQYF. This chain uses TRBV6-2 or TRBV6-3 with TRBJ2-7; 9 positions agree with TRBD2. Germline CDR1 reads MNHEY; CDR2 reads SVGEGT. This CDR3 contains 15 residues. V was pared by 6 bases and J by 2 bases, with 8 bases of the junction left unmatched.

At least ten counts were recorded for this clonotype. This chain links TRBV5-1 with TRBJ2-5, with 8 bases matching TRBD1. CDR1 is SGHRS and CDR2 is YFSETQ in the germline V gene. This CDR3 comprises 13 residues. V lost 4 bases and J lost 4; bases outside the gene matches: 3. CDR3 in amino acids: CASSPGTGETQYF. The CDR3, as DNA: TGCGCCAGCAGCCCGGGGACAGGAGAGACCCAGTACTTC.

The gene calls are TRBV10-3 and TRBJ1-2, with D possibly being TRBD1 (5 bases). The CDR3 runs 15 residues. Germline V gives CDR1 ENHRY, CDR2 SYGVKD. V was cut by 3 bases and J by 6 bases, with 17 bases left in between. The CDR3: CAISDLGRVVNGYTF. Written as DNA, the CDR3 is TGTGCCATCAGTGATTTAGGCAGGGTGGTTAATGGCTACACCTTC.

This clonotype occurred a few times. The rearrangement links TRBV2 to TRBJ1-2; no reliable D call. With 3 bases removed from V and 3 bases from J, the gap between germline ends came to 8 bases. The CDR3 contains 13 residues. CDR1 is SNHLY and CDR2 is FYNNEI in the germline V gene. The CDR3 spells CASSEVLDYGYTF. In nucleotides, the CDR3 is TGTGCCAGCAGTGAGGTACTGGACTATGGCTACACCTTC.

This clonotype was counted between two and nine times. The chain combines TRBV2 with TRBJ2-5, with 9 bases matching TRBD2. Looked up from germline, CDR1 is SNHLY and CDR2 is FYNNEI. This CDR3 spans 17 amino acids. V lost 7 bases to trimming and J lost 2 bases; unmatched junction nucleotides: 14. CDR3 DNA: TGTGCCAGCATTCTTCTTAGGACTAGCGAGACTCAAGAGACCCAGTACTTC. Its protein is CASILLRTSETQETQYF.

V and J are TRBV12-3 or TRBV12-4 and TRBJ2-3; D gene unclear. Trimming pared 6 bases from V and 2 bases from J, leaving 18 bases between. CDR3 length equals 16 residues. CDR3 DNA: TGTGCCAGCAGCTACCACCCCCAGCGTTCCACAGATACGCAGTATTTT. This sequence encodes CASSYHPQRSTDTQYF.

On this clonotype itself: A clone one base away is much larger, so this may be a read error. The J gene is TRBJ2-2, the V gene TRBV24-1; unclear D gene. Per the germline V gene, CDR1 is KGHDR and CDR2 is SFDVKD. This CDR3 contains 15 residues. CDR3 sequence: CTTSGWRESTGELFF. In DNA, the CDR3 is TGTACCACCAGTGGTTGGCGCGAATCCACCGGGGAGCTGTTTTTT.

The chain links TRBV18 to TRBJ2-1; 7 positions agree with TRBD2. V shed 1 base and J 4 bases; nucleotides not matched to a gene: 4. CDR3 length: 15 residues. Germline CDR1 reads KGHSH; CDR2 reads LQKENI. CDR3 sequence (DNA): TGTGCCAGCTCACCACTTACTAGCGAGTACAATGAGCAGTTCTTC. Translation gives CASSPLTSEYNEQFF.

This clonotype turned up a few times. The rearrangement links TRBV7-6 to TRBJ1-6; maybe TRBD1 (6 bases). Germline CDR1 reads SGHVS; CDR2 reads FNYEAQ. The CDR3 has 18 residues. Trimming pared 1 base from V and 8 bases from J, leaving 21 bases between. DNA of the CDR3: TGTGCCAGCAGCTTAGGTGGGGGCCCGGACAGCCGCTATTCACCCCTCCACTTT. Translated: CASSLGGGPDSRYSPLHF.

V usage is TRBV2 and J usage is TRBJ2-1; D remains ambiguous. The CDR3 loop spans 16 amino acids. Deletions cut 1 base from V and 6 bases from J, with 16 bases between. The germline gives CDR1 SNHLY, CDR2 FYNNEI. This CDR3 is CASSEVSPKVGNEQFF. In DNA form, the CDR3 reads TGTGCCAGCAGTGAAGTCTCTCCCAAGGTGGGCAATGAGCAGTTCTTC.